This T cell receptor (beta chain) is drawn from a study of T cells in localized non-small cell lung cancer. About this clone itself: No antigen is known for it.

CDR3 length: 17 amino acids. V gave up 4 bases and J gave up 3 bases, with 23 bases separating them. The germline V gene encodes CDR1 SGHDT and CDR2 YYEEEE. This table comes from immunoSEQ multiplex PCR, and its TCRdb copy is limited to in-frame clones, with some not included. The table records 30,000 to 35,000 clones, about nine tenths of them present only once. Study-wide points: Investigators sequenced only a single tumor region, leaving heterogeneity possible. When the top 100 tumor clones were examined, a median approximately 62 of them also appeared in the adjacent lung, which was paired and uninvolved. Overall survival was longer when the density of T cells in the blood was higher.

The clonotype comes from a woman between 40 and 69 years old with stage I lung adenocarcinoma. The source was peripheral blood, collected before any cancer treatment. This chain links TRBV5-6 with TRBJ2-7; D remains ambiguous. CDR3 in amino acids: CASSRNRLDGRIYEQYF. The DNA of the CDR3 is TGTGCCAGCAGCCGGAATCGCCTGGACGGTCGAATCTACGAGCAGTACTTC.